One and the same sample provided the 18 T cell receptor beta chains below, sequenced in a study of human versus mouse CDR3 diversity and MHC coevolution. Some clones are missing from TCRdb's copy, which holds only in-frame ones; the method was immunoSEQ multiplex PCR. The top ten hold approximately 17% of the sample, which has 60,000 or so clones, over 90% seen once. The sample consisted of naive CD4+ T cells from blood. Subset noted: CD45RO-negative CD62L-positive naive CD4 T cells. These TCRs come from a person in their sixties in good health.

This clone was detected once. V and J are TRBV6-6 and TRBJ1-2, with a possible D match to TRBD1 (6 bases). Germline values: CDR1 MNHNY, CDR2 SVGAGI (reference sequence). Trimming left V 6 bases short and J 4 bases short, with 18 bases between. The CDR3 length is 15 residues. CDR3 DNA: TGTGCCAGCAGGCCGTATACAGGGAACGGCTATGGCTACACCTTC. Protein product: CASRPYTGNGYGYTF.

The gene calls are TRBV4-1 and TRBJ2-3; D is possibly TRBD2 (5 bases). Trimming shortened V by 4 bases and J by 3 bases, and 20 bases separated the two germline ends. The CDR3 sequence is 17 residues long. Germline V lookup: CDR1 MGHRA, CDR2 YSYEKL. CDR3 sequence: CASSRSTGGRGTDTQYF. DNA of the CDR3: TGCGCCAGCAGCCGGTCGACTGGCGGGCGAGGGACAGATACGCAGTATTTT.

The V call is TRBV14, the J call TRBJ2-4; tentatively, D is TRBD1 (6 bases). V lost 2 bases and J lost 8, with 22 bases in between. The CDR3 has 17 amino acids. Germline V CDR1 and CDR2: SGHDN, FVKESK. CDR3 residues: CASSQRGTGFGSDIQYF. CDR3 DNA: TGTGCCAGCAGCCAAAGGGGAACAGGGTTCGGATCGGACATTCAGTACTTC. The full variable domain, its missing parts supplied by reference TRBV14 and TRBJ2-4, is EAGVTQFPSHSVIEKGQTVTLRCDPISGHDNLYWYRRVMGKEIKFLLHFVKESKQDESGMPNNRFLAERTGGTYSTLKVQPAELEDSGVYFCASSQRGTGFGSDIQYFGAGTRLSVL.

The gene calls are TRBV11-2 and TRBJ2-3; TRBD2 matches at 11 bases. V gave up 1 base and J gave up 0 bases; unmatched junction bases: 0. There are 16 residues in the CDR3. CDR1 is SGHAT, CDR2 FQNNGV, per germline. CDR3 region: CASSLGTSGSTDTQYF. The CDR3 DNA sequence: TGTGCCAGCAGCTTAGGGACTAGCGGGAGCACAGATACGCAGTATTTT.

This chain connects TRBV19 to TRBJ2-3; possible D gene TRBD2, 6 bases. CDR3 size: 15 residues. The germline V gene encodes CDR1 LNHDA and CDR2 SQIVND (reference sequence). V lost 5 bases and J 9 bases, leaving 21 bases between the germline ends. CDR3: CASSPGRRGSDTQYF. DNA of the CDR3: TGTGCCAGTAGTCCGGGACGGAGGGGCAGTGACACGCAGTATTTT.

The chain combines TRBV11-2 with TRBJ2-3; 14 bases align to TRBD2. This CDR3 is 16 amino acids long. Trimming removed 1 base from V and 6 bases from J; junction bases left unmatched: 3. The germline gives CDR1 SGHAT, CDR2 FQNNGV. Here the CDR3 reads CASSLGLAGGEDTQYF. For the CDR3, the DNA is TGTGCCAGCAGCTTAGGACTAGCGGGAGGGGAGGATACGCAGTATTTT.

CDR3 protein: CASSLVRNNEQFF. The CDR3 DNA sequence: TGTGCCAGCAGCTTAGTCAGAAACAATGAGCAGTTCTTC. The chain combines TRBV11-2 with TRBJ2-1; D is unclear. Trimming took 1 base from V and 5 from J, leaving 6 bases between them. Looked up from germline, CDR1 is SGHAT and CDR2 is FQNNGV. CDR3 length: 13 residues.

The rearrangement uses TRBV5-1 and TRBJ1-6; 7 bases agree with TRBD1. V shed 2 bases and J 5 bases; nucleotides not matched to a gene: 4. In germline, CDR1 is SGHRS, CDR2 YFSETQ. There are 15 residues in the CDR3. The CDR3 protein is CASSLLTGDNSPLHF. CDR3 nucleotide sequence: TGCGCCAGCAGCTTACTAACAGGGGATAATTCACCCCTCCACTTT.

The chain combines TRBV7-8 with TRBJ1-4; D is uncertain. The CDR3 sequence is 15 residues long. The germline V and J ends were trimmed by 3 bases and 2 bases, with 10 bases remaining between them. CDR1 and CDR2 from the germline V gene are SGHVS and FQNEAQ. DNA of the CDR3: TGTGCCAGCAGCTTTCGTTGGGCCACTAATGAAAAACTGTTTTTT. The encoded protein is CASSFRWATNEKLFF.

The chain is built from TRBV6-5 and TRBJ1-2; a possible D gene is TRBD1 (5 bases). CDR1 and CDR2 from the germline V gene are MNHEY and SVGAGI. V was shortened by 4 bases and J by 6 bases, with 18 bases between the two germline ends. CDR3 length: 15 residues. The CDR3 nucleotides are TGTGCCAGCAGTTCCGTGGAGACAGCGGGAGATGGCTACACCTTC. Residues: CASSSVETAGDGYTF.

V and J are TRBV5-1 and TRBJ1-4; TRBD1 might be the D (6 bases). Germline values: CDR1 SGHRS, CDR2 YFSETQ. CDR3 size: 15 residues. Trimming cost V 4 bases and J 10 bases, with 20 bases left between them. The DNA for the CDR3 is TGCGCCAGCAGCCCGGACATGGGGGCATTGGTAAAACTGTTTTTT. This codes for CASSPDMGALVKLFF.

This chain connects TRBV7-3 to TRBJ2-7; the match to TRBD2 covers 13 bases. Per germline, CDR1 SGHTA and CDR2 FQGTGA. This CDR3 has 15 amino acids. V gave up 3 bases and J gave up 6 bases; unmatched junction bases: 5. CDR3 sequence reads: CASSFVTSGRREQYF. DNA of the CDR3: TGTGCCAGCAGCTTTGTGACTAGCGGGAGGCGCGAGCAGTACTTC.

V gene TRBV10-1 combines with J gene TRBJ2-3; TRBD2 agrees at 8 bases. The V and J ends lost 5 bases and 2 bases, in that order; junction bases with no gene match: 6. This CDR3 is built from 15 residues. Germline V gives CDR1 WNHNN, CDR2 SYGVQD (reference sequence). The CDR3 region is CASSPERGITDTQYF. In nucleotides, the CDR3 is TGCGCCAGCAGTCCTGAGCGGGGGATCACAGATACGCAGTATTTT.

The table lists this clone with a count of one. The CDR3 reads CASSRGLAEGGELFF. The CDR3 nucleotides read TGTGCCAGTAGTAGGGGACTAGCGGAGGGCGGGGAGCTGTTTTTT. The chain couples TRBV19 to TRBJ2-2; 11 positions agree with TRBD2. The trim removed 4 bases at V and 7 bases at J, leaving 5 bases unmatched. The CDR3 length is 15 residues. Germline CDR1 LNHDA, CDR2 SQIVND (reference sequence). Variable domain in full (rest from reference TRBV19 and TRBJ2-2): DGGITQSPKYLFRKEGQNVTLSCEQNLNHDAMYWYRQDPGQGLRLIYYSQIVNDFQKGDIAEGYSVSREKKESFPLTVTSAQKNPTAFYLCASSRGLAEGGELFFGEGSRLTVL.

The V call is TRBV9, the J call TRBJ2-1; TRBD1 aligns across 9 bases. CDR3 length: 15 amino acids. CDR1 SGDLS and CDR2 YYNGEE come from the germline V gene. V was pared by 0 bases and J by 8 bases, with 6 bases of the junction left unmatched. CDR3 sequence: CASSVAGQGNDEQFF. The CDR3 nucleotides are TGTGCCAGCAGCGTAGCTGGACAGGGGAACGATGAGCAGTTCTTC. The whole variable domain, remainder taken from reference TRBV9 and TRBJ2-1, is DSGVTQTPKHLITATGQRVTLRCSPRSGDLSVYWYQQSLDQGLQFLIQYYNGEERAKGNILERFSAQQFPDLHSELNLSSLELGDSALYFCASSVAGQGNDEQFFGPGTRLTVL.

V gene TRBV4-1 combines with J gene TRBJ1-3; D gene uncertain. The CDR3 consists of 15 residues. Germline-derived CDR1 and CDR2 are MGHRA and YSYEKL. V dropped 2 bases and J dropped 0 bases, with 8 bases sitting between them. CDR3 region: CASSQSSSSGNTIYF. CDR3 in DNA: TGCGCCAGCAGCCAATCATCGAGCTCTGGAAACACCATATATTTT.

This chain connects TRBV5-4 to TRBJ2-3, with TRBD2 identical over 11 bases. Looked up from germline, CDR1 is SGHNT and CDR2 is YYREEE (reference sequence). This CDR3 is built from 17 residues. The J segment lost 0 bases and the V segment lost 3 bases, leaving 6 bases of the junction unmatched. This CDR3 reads CASSSGTSGSSTDTQYF. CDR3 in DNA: TGTGCCAGCAGCTCTGGAACTAGCGGGAGTAGCACAGATACGCAGTATTTT.

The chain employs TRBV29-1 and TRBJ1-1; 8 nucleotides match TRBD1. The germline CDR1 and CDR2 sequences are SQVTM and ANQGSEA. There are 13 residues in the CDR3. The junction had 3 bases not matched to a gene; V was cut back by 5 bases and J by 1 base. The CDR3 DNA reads TGCAGCGTTACAGGGGGAGGGAACACTGAAGCTTTCTTT. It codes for CSVTGGGNTEAFF.